This T cell receptor (beta chain) was identified in a study of T cell changes during pregnancy in multiple sclerosis. Details on this clone: The sample carries other DNA sequences with the same CDR3.

Germline V gene lookup returns CDR1 SGHDT and CDR2 YYEEEE. CDR3 length: 14 residues. The ends were cut back, 4 bases at V and 4 bases at J, with 14 bases in the middle. Clones were sequenced by immunoSEQ multiplex PCR, and TCRdb holds only the in-frame ones, with some missing. The table includes about 47,000 clones, 85% to 90% detected once. V usage is TRBV5-6 and J usage is TRBJ1-2; no firm D call. The source material was peripheral blood, sampled in the first trimester of pregnancy. This TCR was recovered from a female donor with multiple sclerosis, enrolled in a pregnancy study. The chain's CDR3 is CASSPPGGGYGYTF. The DNA of the CDR3 is TGTGCCAGCAGCCCTCCTGGCGGTGGCTATGGCTACACCTTC.